This TCR beta chain is drawn from a study of T cell repertoires in cytomegalovirus infection. In the study overall: Indicated by public TCR beta signatures were CMV infection and matching HLA type. Notes on the study in general: The cumulative frequency of public TCR beta families identified carriers of CMV plus the relevant HLA.

The CDR3 extends over 15 amino acids. Looked up from germline, CDR1 is MDHEN and CDR2 is SYDVKM. V lost 5 bases and J lost 6; bases outside the gene matches: 10. From the reads, TCRdb called clonotypes with MiXCR, one entry per CDR3 protein. This sample has 57,000 or so distinct CDR3 sequences, with around 34% found just once. Only one count was recorded for this clonotype. The antigen is unknown. The clonotype was recovered from a human donor in good health (CMV status not recorded). Some clones in this sample may be carry-over from other donors' samples. J is TRBJ1-5 and V is TRBV28, with 7 bases aligning to TRBD1. The sequenced material came from PBMCs, sequenced either directly or after in vitro stimulation (not recorded which). The CDR3 nucleotides are TGTGCCAGCAGTCTTCCAGACAGGGTGGGTCAGCCCCAGCATTTT. Residues: CASSLPDRVGQPQHF.